The sequence of this T cell receptor (beta chain) was determined in a study of shared clonotypes between healthy human individuals. Study-level results: The expectation was that sequencing depth would affect clonotype sharing among donors.

V lost 3 bases and J lost 2, with 23 bases in between. This CDR3 spans 19 amino acids. The germline gives CDR1 SGHDN, CDR2 FVKESK. This clone came up many times. Its antigen is as yet unknown. The authors ran the assay at deep level. Unsorted PBMC samples were amplified in replicate PCRs containing about 300 ng DNA, tens of thousands of T cell genomes. Here immunoSEQ multiplex PCR was the method, and the copy in TCRdb shows in-frame clones only, minus some. The repertoire holds approximately 470,000 clones, over 70% seen once, with 9.5% to 15% in the top ten. Unsorted samples drew genomic DNA from 70 million to 95 million PBMCs.

The chain links TRBV14 to TRBJ1-5; perhaps TRBD1 as D (5 bases). The clonotype originates from a woman aged 40-49 years in good health. Some clones in this sample may be carry-over from other donors' samples. The sequenced material came from PBMCs. In nucleotides, the CDR3 is TGTGCCAGCAGCCACCCGACACTTCAGGGCGTCTTCGGCAATCAGCCCCAGCATTTT. Translating gives CASSHPTLQGVFGNQPQHF.